One sample yielded the 5 T cell receptor beta chains listed below, sequenced in a study of regulatory T cells in long-lasting Graves disease. The time point: newly diagnosed GD, antithyroid drugs for less than 3 months. PBMC-derived RNA was used for the TCR library. The authors built TCR beta libraries using iRepertoire HTBI primers and Arm-PCR of CDR3 regions. A single record per CDR3 protein comes from TCRdb applying MiXCR to the multiplex PCR reads. Of a few hundred thousand distinct CDR3 sequences listed, around 16% are singletons. Separately, the same data were catalogued under a study of T cells in Graves' hyperthyroidism and ophthalmopathy.

Sequencing was performed on peripheral blood mononuclear cells (PBMCs), taken at new diagnosis, from a patient treated with antithyroid drugs. The receptors originated from a woman aged 18-35 years with Graves disease.

This clonotype was counted ten times or more. The gene calls are TRBV13 and TRBJ2-3; 10 nucleotides agree with TRBD2. The trim removed 5 bases at V and 2 bases at J, leaving 7 bases unmatched. The length of the CDR3 is 16 residues. Germline CDR1 PRHDT, CDR2 FYEKMQ (reference sequence). This chain's CDR3 is CASSELLAGNTDTQYF. CDR3 in DNA: TGTGCCAGCAGCGAACTACTAGCGGGAAACACAGATACGCAGTATTTT.

At least ten counts were recorded for this clonotype. The chain couples TRBV10-3 to TRBJ2-7; a weak D match, TRBD2 (6 bases). Germline V gene data show CDR1 as ENHRY and CDR2 as SYGVKD. Trimming left V 2 bases short and J 3 bases short, with 14 bases between. This CDR3 is built from 15 residues. This CDR3 reads CAISERPSESYEQYF. CDR3 coding DNA: TGTGCCATCAGTGAGAGGCCTAGCGAAAGCTACGAGCAGTACTTC.

A single count supports this clonotype. Since a far larger clone is one base different, this is likely a read error. V is TRBV7-3 and J is TRBJ2-3; weak D call: TRBD2 (6 bases). Looked up from germline, CDR1 is SGHTA and CDR2 is FQGTGA. The CDR3 spans 15 residues. The CDR3 DNA is TGTGCCGGCAGCAATAGCGGCCTCTACACAGATACGCAGTATTTT. Encoded protein: CAGSNSGLYTDTQYF. Complete variable domain (other parts from reference TRBV7-3 and TRBJ2-3): GAGVSQTPSNKVTEKGKYVELRCDPISGHTALYWYRQSLGQGPEFLIYFQGTGAADDSGLPNDRFFAVRPEGSVSTLKIQRTERGDSAVYLCAGSNSGLYTDTQYFGPGTRLTVL.

The rearrangement joins TRBV28 to TRBJ1-3; 7 bases are a match to TRBD1. This CDR3 has 11 amino acids. Germline V CDR1 and CDR2: MDHEN, SYDVKM. V was clipped by 6 bases and J by 7 bases; unmatched bases: 0. CDR3 sequence reads: CASRTGNTIYF. CDR3 coding DNA: TGTGCCAGCAGGACAGGGAACACCATATATTTT.

This clonotype was counted ten times or more. The chain carries TRBV30 and TRBJ1-6, with 7 bases matching TRBD1. This CDR3 comprises 15 residues. Trimming at V came to 1 base and at J to 3 bases, leaving 3 bases not matched to a gene. Germline-derived CDR1 and CDR2 are GTSNPN and SVGIG (reference sequence). In DNA form, the CDR3 reads TGTGCCTGGAGTGCAAACAGGGGCTATAATTCACCCCTCCACTTT. It encodes CAWSANRGYNSPLHF.